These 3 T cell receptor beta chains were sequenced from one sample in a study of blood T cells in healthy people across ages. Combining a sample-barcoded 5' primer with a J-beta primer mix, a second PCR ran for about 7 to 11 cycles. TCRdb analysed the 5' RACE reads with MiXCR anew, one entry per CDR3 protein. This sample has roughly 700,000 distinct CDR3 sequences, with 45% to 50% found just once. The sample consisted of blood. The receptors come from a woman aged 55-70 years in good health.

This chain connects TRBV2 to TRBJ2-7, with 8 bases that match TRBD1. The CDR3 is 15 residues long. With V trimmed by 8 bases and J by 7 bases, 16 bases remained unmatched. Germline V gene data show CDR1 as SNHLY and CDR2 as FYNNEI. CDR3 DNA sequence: TGTGCCAGCTCGATCTCTGGACAGGGCTCACGGGAGCAGTACTTC. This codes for CASSISGQGSREQYF.

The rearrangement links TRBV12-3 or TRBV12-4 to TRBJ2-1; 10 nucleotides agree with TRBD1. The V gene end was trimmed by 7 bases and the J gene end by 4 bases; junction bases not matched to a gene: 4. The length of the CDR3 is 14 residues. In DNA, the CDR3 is TGTGCCAGCATGGGACAGGGGAGGTACAATGAGCAGTTCTTC. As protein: CASMGQGRYNEQFF.

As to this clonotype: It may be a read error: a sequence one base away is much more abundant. CDR3 in DNA: TGCGCCAGCAGCTGGATGCCAGGGGGCGTAGAAGCTTTCTTT. It is translated as CASSWMPGGVEAFF. V is TRBV5-1 and J is TRBJ1-1; 8 positions agree with TRBD1. Trimming cost V 3 bases and J 8 bases; bases outside gene matches: 9. The CDR3 totals 14 residues. The germline V gene has CDR1 SGHRS and CDR2 YFSETQ. The complete variable domain, with remaining parts taken from reference TRBV5-1 and TRBJ1-1, reads KAGVTQTPRYLIKTRGQQVTLSCSPISGHRSVSWYQQTPGQGLQFLFEYFSETQRNKGNFPGRFSGRQFSNSRSEMNVSTLELGDSALYLCASSWMPGGVEAFFGQGTRLTVV.